The rows below give T cell receptor beta chains drawn from one sample of a study of CD8+CD57+ T cells in acquired aplastic anemia. TCRdb passed the reads through MiXCR, listing each CDR3 protein once. The sample carries roughly 120,000 distinct CDR3 sequences, about 50% recorded once. Material: sorted CD4+, CD8+, or CD8+CD57+ T cells (not recorded which) from PBMCs. These receptors were collected from a human donor with aplastic anemia. Each CDR3 is given with its conserved first and last residue. Fields, in order: clone size, D gene, J gene, V gene, CDR3 DNA, CDR3 protein. The D gene is left open where the match is weak. The size entry is marked missing in some rows and otherwise reads once, few, many or a size class.

few	NA	TRBJ1-1	TRBV10-3	TGTGCCATCACCCCGAGGGGCGAAAACACTGAAGCTTTCTTT	CAITPRGENTEAFF
many	NA	TRBJ2-2	TRBV20-1	TGCAGTGCTAGAGAGGGAGGGGGGATAAACACCGGGGAGCTGTTTTTT	CSAREGGGINTGELFF
many	NA	TRBJ2-7	TRBV5-6	TGTGCCAGCAGCCCCGGGGGCGGGGGCTCCTACGAGCAGTACTTC	CASSPGGGGSYEQYF
many	NA	TRBJ2-1	TRBV4-3	TGCGCCAGCAGCCAAGCCGTCCGGGCAGCCTACAATGAGCAGTTCTTC	CASSQAVRAAYNEQFF
few	TRBD1	TRBJ1-1	TRBV2	TGTGCCAGCAGTTTGACCCAGGGGGGGGACACTGAAGCTTTCTTT	CASSLTQGGDTEAFF
many	TRBD1	TRBJ1-6	TRBV4-1	TGCGCCAGCAGCCAAGATCCGCCAGGGGGCTTTTCACCCCTCCACTTT	CASSQDPPGGFSPLHF
many	NA	TRBJ1-5	TRBV7-3	TGTGCCAGCAGCTTAGGGGAGGGAACAAATCAGCCCCAGCATTTT	CASSLGEGTNQPQHF
NA	NA	TRBJ1-1	TRBV9	TGTGCCAGCAGCGCCTGGAACCCTGGGTCAGCCGAAGCTTTCTTT	CASSAWNPGSAEAFF
NA	NA	TRBJ2-5	TRBV29-1	TGCAGCGTTGAAGATGGGGTGGGGGGGACCCAGTACTTC	CSVEDGVGGTQYF
many	TRBD2	TRBJ2-2	TRBV20-1	TGCAGTGCCCCGACTAGCAACACCGGGGAGCTGTTTTTT	CSAPTSNTGELFF
NA	NA	TRBJ1-1	TRBV29-1	TGCAGTGCAGGAGGGGGTGCTATGAACACTGAAGCTTTCTTT	CSAGGGAMNTEAFF
NA	TRBD2	TRBJ2-7	TRBV4-2	TGTGCCAGCAGCGTACGGGAGGTCTACGAGCAGTACTTC	CASSVREVYEQYF
NA	TRBD2	TRBJ2-5	TRBV7-9	TGTGCCAGCAGCCCGAGCGGGGCAGAAGAGACCCAGTACTTC	CASSPSGAEETQYF
NA	NA	TRBJ2-7	TRBV15	TGTGCCACCAGCAGAAACAGGGATCGCGAGCAGTACTTC	CATSRNRDREQYF
NA	NA	TRBJ1-2	TRBV29-1	TGCAGCGTGTTAACACACTATGGCTACACCTTC	CSVLTHYGYTF
once	NA	TRBJ2-7	TRBV15	TGTGCCACCAGCAGAGTGTCGGGGGCCTACGAGCAGTACTTC	CATSRVSGAYEQYF
NA	NA	TRBJ2-1	TRBV6-5	TGTGCCAGCAGTTACTCGAACTCCGACGTTGAGCAGTTCTTC	CASSYSNSDVEQFF
NA	TRBD1	TRBJ1-6	TRBV19	TGTGCCAGTAGTCCGACAGGGGAAGGGTCACCCCTCCACTTT	CASSPTGEGSPLHF
NA	NA	TRBJ2-7	TRBV2	TGTGCCAGCACCGAACCCACCTTTAGCTACGAGCAGTACTTC	CASTEPTFSYEQYF
NA	NA	TRBJ1-5	TRBV25-1	TGTGCCAGCAGTGACAGGGCAATTCAGCCCCAGCATTTT	CASSDRAIQPQHF
once	NA	TRBJ2-7	TRBV4-3	TGCGCCAGCAGCCAAGATGGGGGGACTTCCCATGAGCAGTACTTC	CASSQDGGTSHEQYF
many	NA	TRBJ2-7	TRBV5-6	TGTGCCAGCAGCTTGCAAGCGGGCTATGGATTTAGCTCCTACGAGCAGTACTTC	CASSLQAGYGFSSYEQYF
NA	NA	TRBJ1-2	TRBV7-3	TGTGCCAGCAGCGCCCAGGATTATGGCTACACCTTC	CASSAQDYGYTF
many	NA	TRBJ2-1	TRBV4-3	TGCGCCAGCAGCCCGGGACCCTCCTACAATGAGCAGTTCTTC	CASSPGPSYNEQFF
NA	NA	TRBJ2-5	TRBV5-4	TGTGCCAGCAGCTTGGAGACAGGCCTCCAAGAGACCCAGTACTTC	CASSLETGLQETQYF
NA	NA	TRBJ1-1	TRBV7-9	TGTGCCACCGAAGAACAGGGACCTGAAGCTTTCTTT	CATEEQGPEAFF
NA	NA	TRBJ1-5	TRBV29-1	TGCAGCGTTGTCCAGGGAGGCAATCAGCCCCAGCATTTT	CSVVQGGNQPQHF
many	TRBD1	TRBJ1-2	TRBV25-1	TGTGCCAGCAGTGAGGGGACAGGGAGCAACTATGGCTACACCTTC	CASSEGTGSNYGYTF
once	TRBD1	TRBJ2-2	TRBV2	TGTGCCAGCAGTTGGAGGGACAGGGGAACCGGGGAGCTGTTTTTT	CASSWRDRGTGELFF
few	NA	TRBJ1-1	TRBV19	TGTGCCAGTAGCAGGACGGGGAACACTGAAGCTTTCTTT	CASSRTGNTEAFF
many	TRBD1	TRBJ1-2	TRBV6-5	TGTGCCAGCAGTTACGGGACAGGGAATAGCTATGGCTACACCTTC	CASSYGTGNSYGYTF
NA	NA	TRBJ1-2	TRBV5-4	TGTGCCAGCAGCTTGGACGGGGTGGATGGCTACACCTTC	CASSLDGVDGYTF
NA	NA	TRBJ1-3	TRBV29-1	TGCAGCGCTTTAGGACCGCGGGACACCATATATTTT	CSALGPRDTIYF
NA	NA	TRBJ1-2	TRBV25-1	TGTGCCAGCAGTGGGGCAGGGAACTATGGCTACACCTTC	CASSGAGNYGYTF
once	NA	TRBJ1-2	TRBV29-1	TGCAGCGTTGATGGGGCCTATGGCTACACCTTC	CSVDGAYGYTF
NA	NA	TRBJ2-5	TRBV18	TGTGCCAGCTCACCCCGGACAGACCAAGAGACCCAGTACTTC	CASSPRTDQETQYF
many	NA	TRBJ2-7	TRBV4-1	TGCGCCAGCAGCCGCAATCGGGGCAGCTCCTACGAGCAGTACTTC	CASSRNRGSSYEQYF
few	TRBD1	TRBJ2-3	TRBV4-2	TGTGCCAGCAGCCGACCGGGACAGCCCACAGATACGCAGTATTTT	CASSRPGQPTDTQYF
NA	TRBD1	TRBJ2-3	TRBV24-1	TGTGCCACCAGTGATCCACCGACAGGGAACACAGATACGCAGTATTTT	CATSDPPTGNTDTQYF
NA	NA	TRBJ2-3	TRBV20-1	TGCAGTGCTAGAGATTCCCAGACGTACACGCAGTATTTT	CSARDSQTYTQYF
NA	TRBD1	TRBJ2-7	TRBV6-1	TGTGCCAGCAAGGAGGACAGGGGGGGTTACGAGCAGTACTTC	CASKEDRGGYEQYF
NA	TRBD1	TRBJ2-1	TRBV10-3	TGTGCCATCAGGGGACAGGGTTACAATGAGCAGTTCTTC	CAIRGQGYNEQFF
NA	NA	TRBJ2-7	TRBV10-3	TGTGCCATCAGTGATGCCAGGGGATTCTCCTACGAGCAGTACTTC	CAISDARGFSYEQYF
NA	NA	TRBJ2-1	TRBV2	TGTGCCAGCAATCTACAGGGTACTTACAATGAGCAGTTCTTC	CASNLQGTYNEQFF
many	NA	TRBJ2-7	TRBV7-6	TGTGCCAGCAGCTTGAGAACGATAGGATCCGAGCAGTACTTC	CASSLRTIGSEQYF